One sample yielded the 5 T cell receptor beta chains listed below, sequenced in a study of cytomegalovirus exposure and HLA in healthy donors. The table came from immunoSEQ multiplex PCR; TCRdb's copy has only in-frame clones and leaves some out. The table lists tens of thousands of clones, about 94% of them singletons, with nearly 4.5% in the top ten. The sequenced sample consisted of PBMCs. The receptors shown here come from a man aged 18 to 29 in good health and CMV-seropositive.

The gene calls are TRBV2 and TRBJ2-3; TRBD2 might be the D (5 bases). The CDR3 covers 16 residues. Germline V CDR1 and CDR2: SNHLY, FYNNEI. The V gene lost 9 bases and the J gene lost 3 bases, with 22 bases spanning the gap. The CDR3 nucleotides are TGTGCCAGTCTCACCCCGGGCCCGGAGGTGACAGATACGCAGTATTTT. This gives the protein CASLTPGPEVTDTQYF. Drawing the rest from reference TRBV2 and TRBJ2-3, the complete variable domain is EPEVTQTPSHQVTQMGQEVILRCVPISNHLYFYWYRQILGQKVEFLVSFYNNEISEKSEIFDDQFSVERPDGSNFTLKIRSTKLEDSAMYFCASLTPGPEVTDTQYFGPGTRLTVL.

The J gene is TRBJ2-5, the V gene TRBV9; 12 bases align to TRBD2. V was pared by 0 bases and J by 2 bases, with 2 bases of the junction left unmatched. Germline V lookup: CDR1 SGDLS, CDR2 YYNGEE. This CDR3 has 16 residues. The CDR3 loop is CASSVATSGGQETQYF. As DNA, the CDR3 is TGTGCCAGCAGCGTAGCCACTAGCGGGGGGCAAGAGACCCAGTACTTC.

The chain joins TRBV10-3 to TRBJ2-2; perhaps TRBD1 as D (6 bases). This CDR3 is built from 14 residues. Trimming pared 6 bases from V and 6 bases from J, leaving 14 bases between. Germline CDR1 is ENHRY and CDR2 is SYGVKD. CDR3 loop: CAISITGKAGELFF. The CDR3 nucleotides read TGTGCCATCAGCATAACAGGGAAAGCCGGGGAGCTGTTTTTT.

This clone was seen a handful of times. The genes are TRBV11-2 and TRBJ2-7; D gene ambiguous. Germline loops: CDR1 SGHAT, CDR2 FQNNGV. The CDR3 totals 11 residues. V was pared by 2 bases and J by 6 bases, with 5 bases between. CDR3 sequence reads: CASSLNGEQYF. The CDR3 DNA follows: TGTGCCAGCAGCTTAAACGGCGAGCAGTACTTC. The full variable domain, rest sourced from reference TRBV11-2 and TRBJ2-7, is EAGVAQSPRYKIIEKRQSVAFWCNPISGHATLYWYQQILGQGPKLLIQFQNNGVVDDSQLPKDRFSAERLKGVDSTLKIQPAKLEDSAVYLCASSLNGEQYFGPGTRLTVT.

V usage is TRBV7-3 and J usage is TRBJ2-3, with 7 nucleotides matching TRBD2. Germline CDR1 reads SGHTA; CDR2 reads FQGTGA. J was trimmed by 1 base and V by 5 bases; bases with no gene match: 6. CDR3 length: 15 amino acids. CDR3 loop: CASSTGLGGTDTQYF. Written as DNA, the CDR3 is TGTGCCAGCAGCACAGGACTAGGGGGCACAGATACGCAGTATTTT. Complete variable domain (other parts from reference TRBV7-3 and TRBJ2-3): GAGVSQTPSNKVTEKGKYVELRCDPISGHTALYWYRQSLGQGPEFLIYFQGTGAADDSGLPNDRFFAVRPEGSVSTLKIQRTERGDSAVYLCASSTGLGGTDTQYFGPGTRLTVL.